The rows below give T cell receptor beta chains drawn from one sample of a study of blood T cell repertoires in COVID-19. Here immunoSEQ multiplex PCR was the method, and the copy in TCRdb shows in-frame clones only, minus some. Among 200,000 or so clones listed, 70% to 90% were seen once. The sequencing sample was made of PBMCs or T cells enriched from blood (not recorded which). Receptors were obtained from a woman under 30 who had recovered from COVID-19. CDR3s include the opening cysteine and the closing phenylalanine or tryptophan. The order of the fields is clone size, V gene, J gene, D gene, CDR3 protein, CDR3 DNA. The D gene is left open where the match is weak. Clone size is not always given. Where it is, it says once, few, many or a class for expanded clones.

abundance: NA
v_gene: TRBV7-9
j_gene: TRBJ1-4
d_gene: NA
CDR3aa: CASSLTGGNEKLFF
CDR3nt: TGTGCCAGCAGCTTGACAGGTGGTAATGAAAAACTGTTTTTT

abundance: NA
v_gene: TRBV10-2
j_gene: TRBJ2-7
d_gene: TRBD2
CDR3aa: CASRAGGPSYEQYF
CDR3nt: TGCGCCAGCAGAGCGGGGGGACCCTCCTACGAGCAGTACTTC

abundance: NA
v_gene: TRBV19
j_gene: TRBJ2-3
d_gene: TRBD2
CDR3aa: CASRALAGGWNTQYF
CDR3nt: TGTGCCAGTAGAGCCCTAGCGGGGGGATGGAATACGCAGTATTTT

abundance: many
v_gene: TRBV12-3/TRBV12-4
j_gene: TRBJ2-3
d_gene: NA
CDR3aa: CASRLPGTDTQYF
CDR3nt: TGTGCCAGCAGGCTTCCAGGCACAGATACGCAGTATTTT

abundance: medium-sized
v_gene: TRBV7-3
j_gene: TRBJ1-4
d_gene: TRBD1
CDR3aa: CASSSRDSHEKLFF
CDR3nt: TGTGCCAGCAGTTCCCGGGACAGCCACGAAAAACTGTTTTTT

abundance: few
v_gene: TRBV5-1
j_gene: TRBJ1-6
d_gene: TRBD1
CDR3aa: CASSPRGGDRGDSPLHF
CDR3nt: TGCGCCAGCAGCCCTAGGGGAGGGGACAGGGGAGATTCACCCCTCCACTTT

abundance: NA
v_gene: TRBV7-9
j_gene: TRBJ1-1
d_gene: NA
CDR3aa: CASSLGQINTEAFF
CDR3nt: TGTGCCAGCAGCTTAGGACAGATCAACACTGAAGCTTTCTTT

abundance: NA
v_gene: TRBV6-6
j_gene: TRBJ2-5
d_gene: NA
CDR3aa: CASSYWSGDETQYF
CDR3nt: TGTGCCAGCAGTTACTGGTCAGGGGACGAGACCCAGTACTTC

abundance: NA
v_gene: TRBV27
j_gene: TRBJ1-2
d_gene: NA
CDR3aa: CASSLQKNYGYTF
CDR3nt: TGTGCCAGCAGCCTACAGAAAAACTATGGCTACACCTTC

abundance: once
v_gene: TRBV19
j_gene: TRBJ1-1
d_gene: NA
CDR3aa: CASSSRDWNTEAFF
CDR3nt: TGTGCCAGTAGTTCAAGGGACTGGAACACTGAAGCTTTCTTT

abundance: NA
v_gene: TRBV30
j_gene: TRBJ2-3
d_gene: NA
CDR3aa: CAWSAGLSTDTQYF
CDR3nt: TGTGCCTGGAGTGCTGGACTGAGCACAGATACGCAGTATTTT

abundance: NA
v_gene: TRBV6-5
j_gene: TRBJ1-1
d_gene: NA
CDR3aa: CASRGATLKAFF
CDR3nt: TGTGCCAGCAGGGGCGCGACATTGAAAGCTTTCTTT

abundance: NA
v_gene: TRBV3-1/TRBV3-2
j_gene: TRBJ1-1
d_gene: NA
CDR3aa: CASSFGVDTEAFF
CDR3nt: TGTGCCAGCAGCTTCGGGGTTGACACTGAAGCTTTCTTT

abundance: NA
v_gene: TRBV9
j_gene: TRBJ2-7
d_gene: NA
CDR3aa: CASSVEQGKAYEQYF
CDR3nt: TGTGCCAGCAGCGTAGAACAGGGAAAGGCGTACGAGCAGTACTTC

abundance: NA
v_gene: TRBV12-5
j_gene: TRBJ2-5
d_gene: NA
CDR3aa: CASGFRTAQETQYF
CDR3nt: TGTGCTAGTGGTTTTCGGACAGCACAAGAGACCCAGTACTTC

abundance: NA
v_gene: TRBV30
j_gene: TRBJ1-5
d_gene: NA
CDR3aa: CAWSLQGYQPQHF
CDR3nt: TGTGCCTGGAGTTTACAGGGCTATCAGCCCCAGCATTTT

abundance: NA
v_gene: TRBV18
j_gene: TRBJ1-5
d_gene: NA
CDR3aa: CASSPGGASNQPQHF
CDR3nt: TGTGCCAGCTCACCGGGTGGGGCGAGCAATCAGCCCCAGCATTTT

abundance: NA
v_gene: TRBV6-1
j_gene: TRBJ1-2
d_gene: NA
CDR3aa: CASSETGNYGYTF
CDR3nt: TGTGCCAGCAGTGAAACAGGGAACTATGGCTACACCTTC

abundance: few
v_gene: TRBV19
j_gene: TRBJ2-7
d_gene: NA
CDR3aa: CASSITGDRSYEQYF
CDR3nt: TGTGCCAGTAGTATTACCGGAGACAGATCCTACGAGCAGTACTTC

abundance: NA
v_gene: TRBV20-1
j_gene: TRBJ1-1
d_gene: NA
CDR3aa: CSASGRVGNTEAFF
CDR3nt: TGCAGTGCTAGTGGCAGGGTGGGGAACACTGAAGCTTTCTTT

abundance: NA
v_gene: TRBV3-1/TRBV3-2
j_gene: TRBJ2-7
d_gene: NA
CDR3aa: CASSNRYEQYF
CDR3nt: TGTGCCAGCAGCAACCGGTACGAGCAGTACTTC

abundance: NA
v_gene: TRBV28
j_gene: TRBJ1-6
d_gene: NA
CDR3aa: CASSLSGGSPLHF
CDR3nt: TGTGCCAGCAGCCTCTCGGGGGGATCACCCCTCCACTTT

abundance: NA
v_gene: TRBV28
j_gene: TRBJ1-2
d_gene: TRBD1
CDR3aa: CASSLMGQGARYGYTF
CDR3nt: TGTGCCAGCAGCCTTATGGGACAGGGAGCTAGGTATGGCTACACCTTC

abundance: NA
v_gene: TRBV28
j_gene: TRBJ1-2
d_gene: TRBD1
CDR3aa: CASSTPGQGIYGYTF
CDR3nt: TGTGCCAGCAGTACCCCGGGACAGGGTATTTATGGCTACACCTTC

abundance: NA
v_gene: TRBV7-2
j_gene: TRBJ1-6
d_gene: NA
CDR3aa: CASKQGTSSLHF
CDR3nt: TGTGCCAGTAAGCAGGGAACCTCTTCCCTCCACTTT

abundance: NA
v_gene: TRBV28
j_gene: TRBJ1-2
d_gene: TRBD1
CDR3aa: CASSPPGTGRGYTF
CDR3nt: TGTGCCAGCAGTCCGCCAGGGACAGGCCGTGGCTACACCTTC

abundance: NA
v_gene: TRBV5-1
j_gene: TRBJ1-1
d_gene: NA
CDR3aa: CASSLDTEYMNTEAFF
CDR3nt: TGCGCCAGCAGCTTAGACACCGAGTACATGAACACTGAAGCTTTCTTT

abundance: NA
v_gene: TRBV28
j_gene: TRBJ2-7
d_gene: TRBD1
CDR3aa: CASSLLPGQSYEQYF
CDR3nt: TGTGCCAGCAGTTTACTCCCGGGACAGTCCTACGAGCAGTACTTC

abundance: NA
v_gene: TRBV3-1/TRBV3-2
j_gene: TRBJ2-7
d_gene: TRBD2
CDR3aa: CASSQEGSKERGPRSQYF
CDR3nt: TGTGCCAGCAGCCAAGAGGGGAGTAAGGAGCGGGGCCCTCGGTCGCAGTACTTC